A single sample is the source of the 22 T cell receptor beta chains below, sequenced in a study of T-cell reconstitution after alpha-beta-depleted transplantation in children. Unique molecular identifiers were used in preparing the TCRbeta library. TCRdb ran MiXCR on the PCR reads and lists one entry per CDR3 protein. Counted here are about 500,000 distinct CDR3 sequences, over 9.5% occurring once; the ten biggest clones make up around 15%. Sequenced here: PBMCs, mostly from graft donor cells, sampled 180 days after TCRalphabeta/CD19-depleted stem cell transplant. Every receptor here comes from a female patient between 2 and 15 years old who had a stem cell transplant for aplastic anemia, so the T cells may come from the graft donor.

This clonotype appeared many times. This rearrangement joins TRBV4-3 to TRBJ2-1; D unclear. The V end was cut by 0 bases, the J end by 8 bases, with 8 bases between. The CDR3 contains 13 residues. Germline V gene lookup returns CDR1 LGHNA and CDR2 YSLEER. CDR3: CASSQDLGDEQFF. DNA of the CDR3: TGCGCCAGCAGCCAAGACTTGGGCGATGAGCAGTTCTTC.

This chain uses TRBV20-1 with TRBJ2-1; perhaps TRBD2 as D (6 bases). CDR1 is DFQATT, CDR2 SNEGSKA, per germline (reference sequence). The CDR3 covers 16 residues. V lost 5 bases to trimming and J lost 0 bases, with 17 bases between them. The CDR3 region is CSAPNLADSSYNEQFF. CDR3 nucleotide sequence: TGCAGTGCTCCCAATTTAGCGGATAGCTCCTACAATGAGCAGTTCTTC.

The chain carries TRBV3-1 and TRBJ1-2; a weak D match, TRBD1 (5 bases). Germline CDR1 LGHDT, CDR2 YNNKEL (reference sequence). Trimming took 7 bases from V and 2 from J, leaving 17 bases between them. The CDR3 has 15 amino acids. The chain's CDR3 is CASKSFTGGNYGYTF. The CDR3 DNA is TGTGCCAGCAAATCCTTTACCGGGGGGAACTATGGCTACACCTTC.

Ten or more counts support this clonotype. The chain employs TRBV20-1 and TRBJ1-5; perhaps TRBD1 as D (6 bases). Germline CDR1 DFQATT, CDR2 SNEGSKA (reference sequence). The CDR3 length is 13 residues. Trimming pared 6 bases from V and 2 bases from J, leaving 11 bases between. CDR3 in DNA: TGCAGTGCCAGGAGACAGGGCAATCAGCCCCAGCATTTT. Translation gives CSARRQGNQPQHF.

Ten or more counts support this clonotype. The V gene is TRBV12-3 or TRBV12-4, the J gene TRBJ2-1, with no clear D. The V end lost 3 bases, the J end lost 12 bases, and 9 bases lay between the germline ends. The CDR3 sequence is 11 residues long. CDR3 in amino acids: CASSFSQPQFF. The CDR3 DNA is TGTGCCAGCAGTTTTTCACAGCCGCAGTTCTTC.

The CDR3 sequence: CASSLGGGYEQFF. CDR3 DNA: TGCGCCAGCAGCTTGGGGGGAGGGTATGAGCAGTTCTTC. The chain employs TRBV5-1 and TRBJ2-1; 7 bases map to TRBD2. From germline, CDR1 is SGHRS and CDR2 YFSETQ. The V and J ends lost 0 bases and 8 bases, in that order; junction bases with no gene match: 2. The CDR3 covers 13 residues.

The chain couples TRBV6-1 to TRBJ1-2, with D perhaps TRBD1 (5 bases). This CDR3 spans 15 amino acids. The germline V gene has CDR1 MNHNS and CDR2 SASEGT. V lost 5 bases to trimming and J lost 4 bases, with 17 bases between them. The CDR3 coding sequence is TGTGCCAGCAGTCCCCGGGAGGGACGGCCCTATGGCTACACCTTC. The encoded protein is CASSPREGRPYGYTF.

This clonotype was counted many times. The chain combines TRBV27 with TRBJ1-2; D may be TRBD1 (5 bases). The CDR3 is 15 amino acids. The V and J ends lost 2 bases and 2 bases respectively, with 12 bases between them. Germline CDR1 MNHEY, CDR2 SMNVEV (reference sequence). CDR3 sequence reads: CASSLRKGNNYGYTF. The CDR3 coding sequence is TGTGCCAGCAGTTTACGAAAGGGGAACAACTATGGCTACACCTTC.

This clonotype appeared many times. The chain is built from TRBV21-1 and TRBJ1-3; the D segment call TRBD1 is taken from the table without a DNA check. TRBV21-1 is described as a pseudogene. This CDR3 has 15 amino acids. The CDR3 DNA follows: TGTGCCAGCAGCAAGCCCCGGAGGACTGGAAACACCATATATTTT. This gives the protein CASSKPRRTGNTIYF.

This clonotype was seen a few times. The CDR3 nucleotides read TGTGCCAGCAGTGAGGCCAGGGCTTATGCAGATACGCAGTATTTT. Translating it yields CASSEARAYADTQYF. V gene TRBV2 combines with J gene TRBJ2-3; TRBD1 might be the D (5 bases). Germline loops: CDR1 SNHLY, CDR2 FYNNEI. The CDR3 consists of 15 residues. V was clipped by 3 bases and J by 4 bases, with 14 bases between them.

This clonotype was seen more than once but under ten times. This chain connects TRBV24-1 to TRBJ1-2; a possible D gene is TRBD1 (6 bases). Germline V gives CDR1 KGHDR, CDR2 SFDVKD. This CDR3 region has 13 residues. V lost 1 base to trimming and J lost 8 bases, with 10 bases between them. The CDR3 region has the DNA TGTGCCACCAGTGATTTTCCAGGGGAAGGCTACACCTTC. This gives the protein CATSDFPGEGYTF.

This clonotype was counted a few times. The chain joins TRBV20-1 to TRBJ2-7; 12 nucleotides match TRBD2. The V gene's germline CDR1 is DFQATT and CDR2 SNEGSKA (reference sequence). Losses at the gene ends were 6 bases for V and 1 base for J; bases not matched to a gene: 7. This CDR3 spans 15 amino acids. This CDR3 is CSAEPGLAGSYEQYF. The CDR3 DNA reads TGCAGTGCCGAACCGGGACTAGCGGGTTCCTACGAGCAGTACTTC.

In this sample, this clonotype turned up many times. V is TRBV9 and J is TRBJ1-4; the D gene is possibly TRBD1 (6 bases). The CDR3 has 13 residues. Trimming pared 4 bases from V and 11 bases from J, leaving 15 bases between. Germline loops: CDR1 SGDLS, CDR2 YYNGEE. This CDR3 is CASSPLTGRKLFF. CDR3 nucleotides: TGTGCCAGCAGCCCCTTGACAGGCCGGAAACTGTTTTTT. Full variable domain (missing parts from reference TRBV9 and TRBJ1-4): DSGVTQTPKHLITATGQRVTLRCSPRSGDLSVYWYQQSLDQGLQFLIQYYNGEERAKGNILERFSAQQFPDLHSELNLSSLELGDSALYFCASSPLTGRKLFFGSGTQLSVL.

A few counts support this clonotype. V gene TRBV6-1 combines with J gene TRBJ2-1; TRBD1 agrees at 10 bases. Germline CDR1 is MNHNS and CDR2 is SASEGT. The trim removed 6 bases at V and 7 bases at J, leaving 12 bases unmatched. CDR3 size: 16 residues. The CDR3 loop reads CASRKPGTGVRNEQFF. CDR3 nucleotide sequence: TGTGCCAGCAGGAAACCGGGGACAGGGGTTAGGAATGAGCAGTTCTTC.

This clonotype was observed a few times. The chain employs TRBV20-1 and TRBJ2-5, with D possibly matching TRBD2 (7 bases). Germline-derived CDR1 and CDR2 are DFQATT and SNEGSKA (reference sequence). V dropped 4 bases and J dropped 5 bases, with 14 bases sitting between them. CDR3 length: 13 amino acids. Here the CDR3 reads CSATGTTGETQYF. The CDR3 DNA follows: TGCAGTGCTACCGGGACTACAGGGGAGACCCAGTACTTC.

This rearrangement joins TRBV20-1 to TRBJ2-2; 13 bases line up with TRBD2. V trimming: 5 bases; J trimming: 3 bases; junction bases outside the gene matches: 3. CDR3 length: 15 residues. CDR1 and CDR2 from the germline V gene are DFQATT and SNEGSKA (reference sequence). The CDR3 reads CSAQLAGGYTGELFF. DNA of the CDR3: TGCAGTGCTCAACTAGCGGGAGGGTACACCGGGGAGCTGTTTTTT.

This clonotype showed up just a few times. V is TRBV10-3 and J is TRBJ2-1; D is possibly TRBD2 (6 bases). Trimming removed 3 bases at V and 12 bases at J, with 12 bases between. CDR3 length: 12 residues. The germline CDR1 and CDR2 sequences are ENHRY and SYGVKD. The CDR3 DNA follows: TGTGCCATCAGTGACGGGGTCGGGGGGCAGTTCTTC. Amino acids: CAISDGVGGQFF.

The rearrangement uses TRBV28 and TRBJ1-1; a possible D gene is TRBD1 (5 bases). The CDR3 sequence is 14 residues long. Germline CDR1 and CDR2: MDHEN and SYDVKM. Trimming left V 3 bases short and J 7 bases short, with 15 bases between. CDR3 in amino acids: CASSFRGRAYEAFF. In nucleotides, the CDR3 is TGTGCCAGCAGTTTTAGGGGCAGAGCTTATGAAGCTTTCTTT.

As regards this clonotype: An end of the junction differs from the germline gene, which may be a read error. The J gene is TRBJ1-2, the V gene TRBV12-3 or TRBV12-4; the D is unclear. The CDR3 totals 13 residues. CDR3 in amino acids: CPSSSTGNYGYTF. The DNA for the CDR3 is TGTCCCAGCAGTTCGACCGGCAACTATGGCTACACCTTC.

This chain uses TRBV25-1 with TRBJ1-2, with 8 positions matching TRBD1. There are 15 residues in the CDR3. Per the germline V gene, CDR1 is MGHDK and CDR2 is SYGVNS. Trimming took 5 bases from V and 5 from J; bases not matched to a gene: 10. The CDR3 loop is CASSNTGGVSYGYTF. DNA of the CDR3: TGTGCCAGCAGTAATACAGGGGGAGTATCGTATGGCTACACCTTC.

The chain recombines TRBV28 with TRBJ2-4; 8 bases are a match to TRBD1. The CDR3 consists of 18 residues. The germline CDR1 and CDR2 sequences are MDHEN and SYDVKM. V lost 4 bases, J lost 3 bases, and 14 bases stayed unmatched. CDR3 nucleotides: TGTGCCAGCAGTTCGCACCCCGGACAGGGCAGGGACAAAAACATTCAGTACTTC. It codes for CASSSHPGQGRDKNIQYF.

This clonotype was observed at least ten times. The V call is TRBV29-1, the J call TRBJ1-1; possible D gene TRBD1, 5 bases. CDR1 and CDR2 from the germline V gene are SQVTM and ANQGSEA. Trimming removed 4 bases from V and 5 bases from J, with 20 bases in between. This CDR3 contains 15 residues. The CDR3 is CSVGQPGFLGTEAFF. CDR3 DNA sequence: TGCAGCGTTGGGCAACCAGGGTTTCTGGGGACTGAAGCTTTCTTT.